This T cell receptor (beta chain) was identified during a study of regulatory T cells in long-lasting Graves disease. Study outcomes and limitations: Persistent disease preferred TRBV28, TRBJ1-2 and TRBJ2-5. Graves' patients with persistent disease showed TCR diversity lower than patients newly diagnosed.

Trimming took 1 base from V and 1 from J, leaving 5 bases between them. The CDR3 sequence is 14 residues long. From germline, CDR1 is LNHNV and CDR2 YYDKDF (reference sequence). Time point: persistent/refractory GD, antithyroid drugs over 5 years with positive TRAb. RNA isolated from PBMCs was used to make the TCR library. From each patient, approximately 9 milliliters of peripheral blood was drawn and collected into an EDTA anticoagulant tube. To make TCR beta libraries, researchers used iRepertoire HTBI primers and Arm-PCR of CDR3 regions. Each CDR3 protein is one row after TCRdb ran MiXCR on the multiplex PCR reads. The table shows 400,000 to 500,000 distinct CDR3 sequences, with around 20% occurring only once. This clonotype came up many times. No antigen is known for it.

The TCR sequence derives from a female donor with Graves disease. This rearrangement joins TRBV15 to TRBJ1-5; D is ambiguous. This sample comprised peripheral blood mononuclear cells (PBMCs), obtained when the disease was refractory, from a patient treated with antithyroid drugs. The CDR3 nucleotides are TGTGCCACCAGCAGAGTCCGGAGCAATCAGCCCCAGCATTTT. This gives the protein CATSRVRSNQPQHF.